This T cell receptor beta chain was recovered during a study of T cell repertoires in cytomegalovirus infection. Background on the study: Epitope selection comprised recently identified HLA-C-restricted CMV epitopes and well-studied HLA-B-restricted CMV epitopes. Both CMV infection and a matching HLA type were indicated by public TCR beta signatures.

A single record per CDR3 protein comes from TCRdb applying MiXCR to the reads. The top ten hold 10% to 15% of the sample, which has about 770,000 distinct CDR3 sequences, approximately 32% seen once. Germline assignment: CDR1 SQVTM and CDR2 ANQGSEA. Trimming took off 3 bases at V and 0 bases at J, with 17 bases between the two ends. This CDR3 is built from 16 residues. For this clonotype: The antigen is not known.

Study-level points and caveats: In two of eight donors, the top clonotype was HLA-C-restricted CMV-specific. Of the TCR beta families, the public ones yielded a cumulative frequency that identified carriers of CMV plus the relevant HLA.

The clonotype originates from a human donor in good health (CMV status not recorded). Some clones in this sample may be carry-over from other donors' samples. The rearrangement links TRBV29-1 to TRBJ1-1, with D maybe TRBD1 (6 bases). The specimen comprised cultured CD8+ T cells from PBMCs, sampled from culture after CMV antigen stimulation. CDR3 in DNA: TGCAGCGTTGAGGGGGCGCGGACATCAGTGAACACTGAAGCTTTCTTT. Its protein is CSVEGARTSVNTEAFF.